This TCR beta chain was identified in a study of blood T cells in healthy people across ages. About the study: Per two T cells, template switching captured roughly one barcoded beta molecule. Findings of the study overall: Nothing was known about donor CMV status, and this possibly confounded expanded clonotype changes. The authors considered diversity estimates from one million T cells to be underestimates.

Researchers isolated at least 6 million PBMCs per sample. Germline assignment: CDR1 SGHRS and CDR2 YFSETQ. With 2 bases clipped from V and 4 bases from J, the junction kept 7 bases outside the gene matches. The CDR3 has 17 amino acids. A note on this clonotype: Its target is unknown.

Sample-barcoded 5' priming and a J-beta primer mix drove a second PCR of roughly 6 to 12 cycles. TCRdb itself ran the 5' RACE reads through MiXCR, one entry per CDR3 protein. The top ten clones hold roughly 8% of a sample with 1.5 million to 2 million distinct CDR3 sequences, 28% of them seen once. The sample taken for sequencing was blood. The receptor was derived from a woman younger than 45 in good health. This chain joins TRBV5-1 and TRBJ2-5; 14 nucleotides align to TRBD2. The CDR3 region is CASSFGTSGGPRETQYF. The CDR3 region has the DNA TGCGCCAGCAGCTTCGGGACTAGCGGGGGCCCCCGAGAGACCCAGTACTTC.